The entry below describes one TCR beta chain. Its antigen is not identified. Time point defined: peripheral blood 6 weeks after treatment start. Pretreatment and on-treatment blood mononuclear cell samples were taken, totaling between 1 and 8 time points per patient. Generated by immunoSEQ multiplex PCR, the TCRdb table keeps only in-frame clones and is missing some. The sample gives 83,000 or so clones, approximately 82% of which show up once; approximately 8.4% is in the top ten. These data come from a study of PD-L1 blockade in urothelial cancer. About the research overall: Every 3 weeks, patients received intravenous atezolizumab 1,200 mg, beginning 2014. Blood yielded a median of around 150,000 T cells per sample. Study-level points and caveats: Durable-benefit patients expanded tumor-associated blood clones more at 3 weeks.

Trimming shortened V by 7 bases and J by 5 bases, and 18 bases separated the two germline ends. This CDR3 has 14 amino acids. Looked up from germline, CDR1 is SNHLY and CDR2 is FYNNEI. Sequencing was performed on PBMCs, taken around atezolizumab (anti-PD-L1) treatment. The chain combines TRBV2 with TRBJ2-7; D is perhaps TRBD1 (6 bases). This sequence originates from a man in his sixties or seventies with urothelial cancer. CDR3 in amino acids: CASTLGHRADEQYF. The CDR3 DNA follows: TGTGCCAGCACCCTTGGCCACAGGGCGGACGAGCAGTACTTC.